The T cell receptor beta chain under discussion was sequenced for a study of cytomegalovirus exposure and HLA in healthy donors. Study observations and caveats: Likely technical artifact: a cluster of highly shared sequence variants.

The PCR employed 60 Vbeta primers together with 13 Jbeta primers. Produced via immunoSEQ multiplex PCR; TCRdb's table is partial and in-frame only. The repertoire holds about 120,000 clones, with under 80% as singletons. This clone was counted between two and nine times. Antigen: not known. Each donor was healthy, and each was a bone marrow donor. V dropped 5 bases and J dropped 1 base, with 9 bases sitting between them. This CDR3 is built from 15 residues. Germline CDR1 is SGHTA and CDR2 is FQGTGA. The rearrangement links TRBV7-3 to TRBJ2-6; D is possibly TRBD1 (5 bases). Sequenced sample: PBMCs. This sequence originates from a man in his 60s in good health and CMV-seropositive. The CDR3 sequence: CASSPGNSGANVLTF. The CDR3 DNA is TGTGCCAGCAGCCCAGGGAATTCTGGGGCCAACGTCCTGACTTTC. Together with reference TRBV7-3 and TRBJ2-6, the CDR3 gives the full variable domain: GAGVSQTPSNKVTEKGKYVELRCDPISGHTALYWYRQSLGQGPEFLIYFQGTGAADDSGLPNDRFFAVRPEGSVSTLKIQRTERGDSAVYLCASSPGNSGANVLTFGAGSRLTVL.